The 20 T cell receptor beta chains given below trace back to one sample, sequenced in a study of blood T cell repertoires in COVID-19 (dated by TCRdb to the early 2020s). Library preparation used the immunoSEQ multiplex PCR assay. The table comes from immuneACCESS by way of TCRdb, which keeps in-frame sequences with V and J called. Part of the clones is missing from these tables; in studies checked, under half for an unresolved V gene and the rest for unknown reasons. This sample gives roughly 180,000 clones in total; roughly 82% of them show up just once. The ten largest clonotypes hold 12% of the sample. The sample consisted of PBMCs or T cells enriched from blood (not recorded which). The receptors stem from a man aged 40-49 years who had recovered from COVID-19.

The chain uses TRBV7-9 and TRBJ1-5; 9 bases fit TRBD1. The CDR3 is 16 amino acids. J was trimmed by 1 base and V by 0 bases; bases with no gene match: 1. Germline values: CDR1 SEHNR, CDR2 FQNEAQ (reference sequence). CDR3 DNA sequence: TGTGCCAGCAGCTTAGCGGGGACAGGGAGCAATCAGCCCCAGCATTTT. It is translated as CASSLAGTGSNQPQHF.

V usage is TRBV5-1 and J usage is TRBJ2-5; 11 bases match TRBD1. This CDR3 has 16 residues. After removal of 1 base from V and 4 bases from J, the junction contained 6 bases not matched to a gene. Looked up from germline, CDR1 is SGHRS and CDR2 is YFSETQ. In nucleotides, the CDR3 is TGCGCCAGCAGCTTGTCCGGGACAGGGGGTTTAGAGACCCAGTACTTC. Translated: CASSLSGTGGLETQYF.

This clone has only a few counts. The rearrangement uses TRBV20-1 and TRBJ1-1, with D maybe TRBD1 (6 bases). With 3 bases removed from V and 7 bases from J, the gap between germline ends came to 15 bases. Germline V CDR1 and CDR2: DFQATT, SNEGSKA (reference sequence). This CDR3 has 13 residues. This CDR3 reads CSASRTQGNEAFF. The CDR3 nucleotides are TGCAGTGCTAGTCGCACCCAGGGGAATGAAGCTTTCTTT.

This chain uses TRBV6-5 with TRBJ2-3; weak D call: TRBD2 (6 bases). The V gene lost 6 bases and the J gene lost 2 bases, with 15 bases spanning the gap. The CDR3 is 15 amino acids. The germline gives CDR1 MNHEY, CDR2 SVGAGI. DNA for the CDR3: TGTGCCAGCAGGTTGTTTGGACTAAACACAGATACGCAGTATTTT. Translation: CASRLFGLNTDTQYF.

A few counts support this clone. This chain joins TRBV6-2 or TRBV6-3 and TRBJ1-1; 7 bases line up with TRBD1. CDR1 and CDR2 from the germline V gene are MNHEY and SVGEGT. CDR3 length equals 16 residues. With 6 bases clipped from V and 5 bases from J, the junction kept 15 bases outside the gene matches. The CDR3 nucleotides read TGTGCCAGCAGCCCAGGGACAGACGAACTAAGGACTGAAGCTTTCTTT. Its translation is CASSPGTDELRTEAFF.

The chain employs TRBV9 and TRBJ2-5; D might be TRBD2 (6 bases). This CDR3 has 15 amino acids. The V end was cut by 1 base, the J end by 5 bases, with 15 bases between. Germline CDR1 SGDLS, CDR2 YYNGEE. The CDR3 sequence: CASSVSPGVGETQYF. DNA for the CDR3: TGTGCCAGCAGCGTATCTCCGGGAGTTGGGGAGACCCAGTACTTC.

V is TRBV5-1 and J is TRBJ2-3; D call uncertain. The germline V gene has CDR1 SGHRS and CDR2 YFSETQ. The CDR3 has 15 residues. V dropped 4 bases and J dropped 2 bases, with 14 bases sitting between them. The CDR3 region is CASSPTPSATDTQYF. CDR3 nucleotide sequence: TGCGCCAGCAGCCCTACGCCCTCCGCCACAGATACGCAGTATTTT. The variable domain in full, completed from reference TRBV5-1 and TRBJ2-3, reads KAGVTQTPRYLIKTRGQQVTLSCSPISGHRSVSWYQQTPGQGLQFLFEYFSETQRNKGNFPGRFSGRQFSNSRSEMNVSTLELGDSALYLCASSPTPSATDTQYFGPGTRLTVL.

The chain is built from TRBV18 and TRBJ1-6; a possible D gene is TRBD1 (6 bases). The CDR3 is 17 amino acids. Germline values: CDR1 KGHSH, CDR2 LQKENI. Trimming took off 4 bases at V and 0 bases at J, with 13 bases between the two ends. The CDR3 coding sequence is TGTGCCAGCTCACAAGACAGGTCGAGCTCCTATAATTCACCCCTCCACTTT. Residues: CASSQDRSSSYNSPLHF.

The V and J genes are TRBV10-1 and TRBJ2-1; the match to TRBD2 covers 9 bases. V trimming: 6 bases; J trimming: 9 bases; junction bases outside the gene matches: 3. The germline gives CDR1 WNHNN, CDR2 SYGVQD (reference sequence). The length of the CDR3 is 12 residues. CDR3 nucleotides: TGCGCCAGCAGCGGCGGGAGGGGTGAGCAGTTCTTC. Its translation: CASSGGRGEQFF.

The genes are TRBV7-9 and TRBJ2-7; possible D gene TRBD2, 7 bases. This CDR3 is 15 amino acids long. Looked up from germline, CDR1 is SEHNR and CDR2 is FQNEAQ (reference sequence). V lost 3 bases, J lost 6 bases, and 18 bases lay in between. The CDR3 region is CASSFPLYREGEQYV. The CDR3 DNA is TGTGCCAGCAGCTTCCCACTTTACAGGGAGGGCGAGCAGTACGTC.

The gene calls are TRBV6-5 and TRBJ1-3; D is perhaps TRBD1 (5 bases). This CDR3 contains 13 residues. V was cut by 4 bases and J by 11 bases, with 15 bases left in between. The germline gives CDR1 MNHEY, CDR2 SVGAGI. The CDR3 DNA is TGTGCCAGCAGTTCCGGGGGAGGGCTCGCCATATATTTT. Its translation: CASSSGGGLAIYF.

Only a few counts were recorded for this clone. This chain joins TRBV15 and TRBJ1-4; possibly TRBD1 for D (6 bases). Trimming stripped 3 bases from V and 4 bases from J, with 12 bases between. Germline V gene data show CDR1 as LNHNV and CDR2 as YYDKDF (reference sequence). The CDR3 spans 15 residues. DNA for the CDR3: TGTGCCACCAGCAGCCTACAGGGTGGTAATGAAAAACTGTTTTTT. It yields the protein CATSSLQGGNEKLFF.

The V call is TRBV7-9, the J call TRBJ1-2; 8 bases map to TRBD1. The CDR3 runs 15 residues. CDR1 is SEHNR, CDR2 FQNEAQ, per germline (reference sequence). J was trimmed by 4 bases and V by 1 base; bases with no gene match: 5. DNA for the CDR3: TGTGCCAGCAGCTTAGGGGGAGGACAGGGCTATGGCTACACCTTC. Protein: CASSLGGGQGYGYTF.

This chain uses TRBV30 with TRBJ1-2; 9 bases map to TRBD1. CDR3 length equals 13 residues. J was trimmed by 4 bases and V by 2 bases; bases with no gene match: 2. CDR1 and CDR2 from the germline V gene are GTSNPN and SVGIG (reference sequence). The CDR3 DNA reads as TGTGCCTGGAGTTCGGACAGGGGCTATGGCTACACCTTC. It yields the protein CAWSSDRGYGYTF.

This chain uses TRBV11-3 with TRBJ2-5, with 7 nucleotides matching TRBD2. CDR3 size: 16 residues. J lost 2 bases, V lost 4 bases, and 10 bases had no gene match. The germline gives CDR1 SGHNT, CDR2 YENEEA. CDR3 sequence: CASSWGSGTLQETQYF. The CDR3, as DNA: TGTGCCAGCAGCTGGGGGAGCGGGACCCTACAAGAGACCCAGTACTTC.

The chain combines TRBV30 with TRBJ1-6, with TRBD1 matching 7 bases. The CDR3 consists of 13 residues. CDR1 is GTSNPN, CDR2 SVGIG, per germline (reference sequence). The ends lost 3 bases at V and 10 bases at J; junction bases unmatched: 6. The chain's CDR3 is CAWRTGFSSPLHF. CDR3 coding DNA: TGTGCCTGGAGGACAGGGTTCTCCTCACCCCTCCACTTT.

The chain uses TRBV19 and TRBJ1-6; D is unresolved. The V and J ends lost 8 bases and 7 bases respectively, with 15 bases between them. This CDR3 has 14 amino acids. Germline-derived CDR1 and CDR2 are LNHDA and SQIVND (reference sequence). The CDR3 DNA reads as TGTGCCAGTTGGACCGCAGCTAGCAATTCACCCCTCCACTTT. It codes for CASWTAASNSPLHF.

V is TRBV7-8 and J is TRBJ2-7; D gene uncertain. The ends were cut back, 1 base at V and 2 bases at J, with 9 bases in the middle. The CDR3 runs to 14 residues. Germline V gives CDR1 SGHVS, CDR2 FQNEAQ. The CDR3 DNA reads TGTGCCAGCAGCTTAGGTCAGGTGCCCTACGAGCAGTACTTC. This encodes CASSLGQVPYEQYF.

The rearrangement uses TRBV7-9 and TRBJ1-1; D gene uncertain. CDR1 SEHNR and CDR2 FQNEAQ come from the germline V gene (reference sequence). There are 16 residues in the CDR3. V lost 1 base to trimming and J lost 0 bases, with 12 bases between them. The CDR3 nucleotides are TGTGCCAGCAGCTTAGTTCCCCAGGCGTTGAACACTGAAGCTTTCTTT. Its protein is CASSLVPQALNTEAFF.

This chain joins TRBV15 and TRBJ1-2; 8 bases line up with TRBD1. Trimming took 6 bases from V and 4 from J; bases not matched to a gene: 4. Germline V gene data show CDR1 as LNHNV and CDR2 as YYDKDF (reference sequence). The CDR3 is 13 residues long. CDR3 DNA sequence: TGTGCCACCAGAACAACAGGGGGCTATGGCTACACCTTC. It specifies CATRTTGGYGYTF.